Sequencing of this T cell receptor (beta chain) was carried out in a study of CD8+CD57+ T cells in acquired aplastic anemia. Investigators profiled TCR beta VDJ and CDR3 from genomic DNA template. TCRdb re-analysed the reads in MiXCR, keeping a single row per CDR3 protein. The data show 250,000 to 300,000 distinct CDR3 sequences, with 45% to 65% seen just once and around 1.3% held by the top ten. This clonotype was counted a few times. All patients picked for sequencing had shown, by flow cytometry, an expansion of CD8+CD57+ cells. Every one of the patients had aplastic anemia (severe, acquired). The receptor was derived from a human donor with aplastic anemia. Sequenced material: sorted CD4+, CD8+, or CD8+CD57+ T cells (not recorded which) from PBMCs.

The CDR3 nucleotides are TGTGCCAGCAGCTTACCTCACAGGGATCAAGAGACCCAGTACTTC. Translation: CASSLPHRDQETQYF. The genes are TRBV7-9 and TRBJ2-5; tentative D call: TRBD1 (6 bases). The CDR3 totals 15 residues. Trimming pared 2 bases from V and 2 bases from J, leaving 12 bases between. Germline V gives CDR1 SEHNR, CDR2 FQNEAQ (reference sequence).